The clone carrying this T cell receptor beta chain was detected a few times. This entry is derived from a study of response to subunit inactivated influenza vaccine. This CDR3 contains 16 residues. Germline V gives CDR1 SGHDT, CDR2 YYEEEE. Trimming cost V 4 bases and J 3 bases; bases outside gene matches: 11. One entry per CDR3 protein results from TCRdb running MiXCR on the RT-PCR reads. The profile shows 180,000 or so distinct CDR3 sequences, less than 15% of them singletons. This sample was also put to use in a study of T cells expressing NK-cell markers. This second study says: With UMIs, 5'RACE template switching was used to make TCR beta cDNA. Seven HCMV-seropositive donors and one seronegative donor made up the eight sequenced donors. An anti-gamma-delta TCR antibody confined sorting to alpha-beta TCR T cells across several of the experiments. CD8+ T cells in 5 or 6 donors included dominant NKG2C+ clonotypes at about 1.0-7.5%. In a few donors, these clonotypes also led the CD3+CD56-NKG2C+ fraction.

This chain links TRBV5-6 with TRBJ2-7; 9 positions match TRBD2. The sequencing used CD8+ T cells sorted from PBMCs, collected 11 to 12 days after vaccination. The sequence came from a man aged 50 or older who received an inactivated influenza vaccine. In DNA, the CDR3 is TGTGCCAGCAGCCCGTCAACCGGACTAGCGTACTACGAGCAGTACTTC. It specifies CASSPSTGLAYYEQYF.